The 2 T cell receptor beta chains below were found in one sample sequenced in a study of blood T cell repertoires in COVID-19. Assay: immunoSEQ multiplex PCR; the TCRdb copy retains only in-frame clones and omits some. The table lists over 100,000 clones, about 91% of them singletons. The sample comprised peripheral blood. All receptors derive from a man between 45 and 60 years old with acute or convalescent COVID-19.

The J gene is TRBJ2-3, the V gene TRBV11-3; D perhaps matches TRBD2 (6 bases). This CDR3 is 15 amino acids long. V gave up 5 bases and J gave up 0 bases, with 12 bases separating them. CDR1 is SGHNT and CDR2 is YENEEA in the germline V gene. The CDR3, as DNA: TGTGCCAGCAGCCTTAGCGGAACTAGCACAGATACGCAGTATTTT. This encodes CASSLSGTSTDTQYF.

This clone was counted only a few times. The chain combines TRBV5-4 with TRBJ2-7; 11 nucleotides align to TRBD2. The CDR3 spans 15 residues. Germline V gene sequence: CDR1 SGHNT, CDR2 YYREEE (reference sequence). The V segment lost 0 bases and the J segment 7 bases; nucleotides outside the gene matches: 6. DNA of the CDR3: TGTGCCAGCAGCTTGGCTAGCGGGAGGTTCAGGGAGCAGTACTTC. Protein product: CASSLASGRFREQYF.